The 2 T cell receptor beta chains presented below share a single source sample, sequenced in a study of CXCR3-negative and CXCR3-positive naive CD8 T cells (dated 2019 in TCRdb). The sequencing machine was a NextSeq 550. The Human TCR Profiling Kit (MiLaboratory) was used to prepare UMI-labeled 5' RACE TRB cDNA libraries. TCRdb reprocessed the reads and provides one entry for every CDR3 protein sequence; no DNA is given. In this sample's table one finds over 100,000 distinct CDR3 sequences. The ten largest account for approximately 0.29% of the sample. Sequencing was done on a sample of naive CXCR3- CD8+ T cells from blood. What this sample's cell subset or site label stands for: CD45RO-CCR7+CD27+CD95- naive CD8+ T cells lacking CXCR3 (TNR3-). The receptors were gathered from a human donor in good health. Some clones in this sample may be carry-over from other donors' samples.

The chain recombines TRBV25-1 with TRBJ1-2; TCRdb designates TRBD1, a call that cannot be tested without DNA. CDR1 and CDR2 from the germline V gene are MGHDK and SYGVNS. CDR3 length equals 15 residues. The CDR3 loop reads CASSEVGQGVYGYTF.

This chain links TRBV5-4 with TRBJ2-5; the TCRdb call, TRBD1, lacks DNA for checking. The CDR3 has 15 residues. Germline values: CDR1 SGHNT, CDR2 YYREEE (reference sequence). The CDR3 spells CASSWDPSAEETQYF. Looking up the rest from reference TRBV5-4 and TRBJ2-5 gives the full variable domain: ETGVTQSPTHLIKTRGQQVTLRCSSQSGHNTVSWYQQALGQGPQFIFQYYREEENGRGNFPPRFSGLQFPNYSSELNVNALELDDSALYLCASSWDPSAEETQYFGPGTRLLVL.